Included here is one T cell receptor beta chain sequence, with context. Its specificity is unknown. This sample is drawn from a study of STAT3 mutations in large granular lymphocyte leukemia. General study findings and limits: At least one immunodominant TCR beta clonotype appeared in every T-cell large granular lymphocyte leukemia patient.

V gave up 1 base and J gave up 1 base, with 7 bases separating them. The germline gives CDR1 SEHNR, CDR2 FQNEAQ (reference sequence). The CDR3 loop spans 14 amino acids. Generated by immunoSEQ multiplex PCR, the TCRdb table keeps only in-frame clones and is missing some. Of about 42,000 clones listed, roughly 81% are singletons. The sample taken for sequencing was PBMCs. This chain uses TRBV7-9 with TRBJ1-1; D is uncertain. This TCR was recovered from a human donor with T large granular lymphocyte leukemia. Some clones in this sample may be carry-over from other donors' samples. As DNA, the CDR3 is TGTGCCAGCAGCTTAGTAGAGGGGAACACTGAAGCTTTCTTT. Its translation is CASSLVEGNTEAFF.